A single sample is the source of the 20 T cell receptor beta chains below, sequenced in a study of cytomegalovirus exposure and HLA in healthy donors. 60 Vbeta and 13 Jbeta primers were used in PCR. Libraries were prepared by immunoSEQ multiplex PCR; TCRdb keeps only in-frame clonotypes and omits some of them. The data contain about 120,000 clones, 75% to 90% of them singletons. The sequencing sample was made of PBMCs. All receptors come from a female donor in good health and CMV-seropositive.

The rearrangement joins TRBV4-1 to TRBJ2-5, with 9 positions matching TRBD1. Germline V gene sequence: CDR1 MGHRA, CDR2 YSYEKL. This CDR3 contains 17 residues. V lost 3 bases, J lost 5 bases, and 13 bases stayed unmatched. The CDR3 region is CASSQTRDRDPRETQYF. The CDR3 DNA is TGCGCCAGCAGCCAGACCCGGGACAGGGACCCTAGGGAGACCCAGTACTTC.

The chain uses TRBV18 and TRBJ1-1; D not resolved. The germline gives CDR1 KGHSH, CDR2 LQKENI. The CDR3 is 13 residues long. V gave up 3 bases and J gave up 3 bases, with 8 bases separating them. CDR3 amino acids: CASSPARDTEAFF. The CDR3 DNA reads TGTGCCAGCTCACCGGCCCGGGACACTGAAGCTTTCTTT.

This clone was observed a few times. This chain connects TRBV7-2 to TRBJ1-5, with D tentatively TRBD1 (5 bases). Germline V lookup: CDR1 SGHTA, CDR2 FQGNSA. CDR3 length: 15 amino acids. Trimming shortened V by 1 base and J by 0 bases, and 7 bases separated the two germline ends. CDR3 DNA: TGTGCCAGCAGCTTAGGACAGATTAGCAATCAGCCCCAGCATTTT. Its translation: CASSLGQISNQPQHF.

The rearrangement uses TRBV2 and TRBJ2-1; tentative D call: TRBD1 (6 bases). The ends were cut back, 6 bases at V and 4 bases at J, with 10 bases in the middle. Germline loops: CDR1 SNHLY, CDR2 FYNNEI. The CDR3 consists of 13 residues. The CDR3 region is CASRKGQYNEQFF. CDR3 bases: TGTGCCAGCAGAAAAGGACAGTACAATGAGCAGTTCTTC.

V is TRBV11-2 and J is TRBJ2-1, with a weak D call TRBD2 (5 bases). The CDR3 is made up of 15 amino acids. V lost 0 bases and J 8 bases, leaving 14 bases between the germline ends. The germline V gene encodes CDR1 SGHAT and CDR2 FQNNGV. CDR3 protein: CASSLDRAEGDEQFF. The CDR3 DNA reads TGTGCCAGCAGCTTAGATCGAGCGGAAGGCGATGAGCAGTTCTTC.

The chain links TRBV6-4 to TRBJ2-2; D perhaps matches TRBD1 (5 bases). Per the germline V gene, CDR1 is MRHNA and CDR2 is SNTAGT. V lost 5 bases and J 0 bases, leaving 7 bases between the germline ends. This CDR3 spans 14 amino acids. In DNA form, the CDR3 reads TGTGCCAGCAGTAGACAGCCGAACACCGGGGAGCTGTTTTTT. Amino acid sequence: CASSRQPNTGELFF.

This clone is a singleton in its sample. The chain uses TRBV2 and TRBJ2-5, with D perhaps matching TRBD2 (7 bases). The CDR3 is 13 amino acids. The germline V and J ends were trimmed by 7 bases and 2 bases, with 11 bases remaining between them. The germline CDR1 and CDR2 sequences are SNHLY and FYNNEI. CDR3 residues: CASKGGEQETQYF. As DNA, the CDR3 is TGTGCCAGCAAAGGGGGGGAACAAGAGACCCAGTACTTC.

The CDR3 here is CASIGTSGPIYNEQFF. DNA of the CDR3: TGCGCCAGCATCGGGACTAGCGGACCCATCTACAATGAGCAGTTCTTC. This chain connects TRBV5-1 to TRBJ2-1, with 11 positions matching TRBD2. The CDR3 extends over 16 amino acids. V lost 6 bases to trimming and J lost 3 bases; unmatched junction nucleotides: 8. CDR1 and CDR2 (germline): SGHRS, YFSETQ.

The rearrangement links TRBV28 to TRBJ1-2; D is uncertain. V was cut by 1 base and J by 5 bases, with 5 bases left in between. The CDR3 loop spans 12 amino acids. Germline V gene sequence: CDR1 MDHEN, CDR2 SYDVKM. As DNA, the CDR3 is TGTGCCAGCAGTTTATCTCGGTATGGCTACACCTTC. Its protein product is CASSLSRYGYTF.

J is TRBJ2-5 and V is TRBV10-3, with 10 bases that match TRBD2. Trimming took 10 bases from V and 3 from J; bases not matched to a gene: 5. CDR1 is ENHRY, CDR2 SYGVKD, per germline. This CDR3 is built from 13 residues. CDR3 nucleotide sequence: TGTGCCACGTCACTAGCGGGGAAAGAGACCCAGTACTTC. Translating gives CATSLAGKETQYF.

CDR3 nucleotide sequence: TGCAGCGCCGATTTGTACGGGTACGGTGGCTACACCTTC. Translation gives CSADLYGYGGYTF. The chain carries TRBV29-1 and TRBJ1-2; no firm D call. This CDR3 spans 13 amino acids. Germline V CDR1 and CDR2: SQVTM, ANQGSEA. V lost 7 bases to trimming and J lost 7 bases, with 19 bases between them.

The V and J genes are TRBV15 and TRBJ2-7; weak D call: TRBD1 (5 bases). CDR1 is LNHNV and CDR2 is YYDKDF in the germline V gene (reference sequence). The CDR3 has 16 amino acids. Trimming left V 1 base short and J 1 base short, with 14 bases between. The CDR3 DNA sequence: TGTGCCACCAGCAGAGGTGACAGTCGTACTTCCTACGAGCAGTACTTC. It codes for CATSRGDSRTSYEQYF.

Here the CDR3 DNA reads TGTGCCAGCAGTGAAGTGCGGGGTTTTGGGGGGCCCCAGCATTTT. It codes for CASSEVRGFGGPQHF. The chain couples TRBV6-1 to TRBJ1-5; D may be TRBD1 (5 bases). The ends were cut back, 1 base at V and 9 bases at J, with 16 bases in the middle. Germline values: CDR1 MNHNS, CDR2 SASEGT. This CDR3 has 15 residues.

This clone has a single count. This sequence joins TRBV13 and TRBJ1-1; D is ambiguous. The CDR3 runs to 16 residues. Deletions cut 0 bases from V and 1 base from J, with 12 bases between. CDR1 is PRHDT and CDR2 is FYEKMQ in the germline V gene (reference sequence). The DNA for the CDR3 is TGTGCCAGCAGCTTAGGCCGAGGTGTTGCGAACACTGAAGCTTTCTTT. Its translation: CASSLGRGVANTEAFF.

The chain carries TRBV18 and TRBJ2-5; TRBD2 agrees at 7 bases. Germline V gives CDR1 KGHSH, CDR2 LQKENI. The CDR3 covers 14 residues. Trimming at V came to 0 bases and at J to 6 bases, leaving 4 bases not matched to a gene. As DNA, the CDR3 is TGTGCCAGCTCACCACCCGACGGGAGGAAGACCCAGTACTTC. Its translation is CASSPPDGRKTQYF.

This chain uses TRBV4-2 with TRBJ1-1; D is possibly TRBD1 (6 bases). Trimming cost V 6 bases and J 6 bases, with 17 bases left between them. The germline V gene has CDR1 LGHNA and CDR2 YNFKEQ. CDR3 length: 14 residues. The CDR3 DNA reads as TGTGCCAGCAGACTGGTTGGCAGGGGACCTGAAGCTTTCTTT. Protein: CASRLVGRGPEAFF.

The chain recombines TRBV5-4 with TRBJ2-7, with 7 nucleotides matching TRBD1. The CDR3 has 14 amino acids. The germline CDR1 and CDR2 sequences are SGHNT and YYREEE (reference sequence). J was trimmed by 1 base and V by 3 bases; bases with no gene match: 4. The CDR3 DNA reads TGTGCCAGCAGCTCTATACAGGGGTCCTACGAGCAGTACTTC. Translated: CASSSIQGSYEQYF.

The gene calls are TRBV2 and TRBJ2-2, with a possible D match to TRBD2 (5 bases). The CDR3 has 13 residues. Germline CDR1 SNHLY, CDR2 FYNNEI. The V end was cut by 10 bases, the J end by 5 bases, with 14 bases between. CDR3 nucleotides: TGTGCCATCCGACTATTCTATACCGGGGAGCTGTTTTTT. Its translation: CAIRLFYTGELFF. Combining the CDR3 with reference TRBV2 and TRBJ2-2 gives the whole variable domain EPEVTQTPSHQVTQMGQEVILRCVPISNHLYFYWYRQILGQKVEFLVSFYNNEISEKSEIFDDQFSVERPDGSNFTLKIRSTKLEDSAMYFCAIRLFYTGELFFGEGSRLTVL.

The CDR3 loop reads CASSVGFRGPYEQYF. The CDR3 DNA reads as TGTGCCAGCAGCGTAGGTTTCAGGGGGCCCTACGAGCAGTACTTC. The chain employs TRBV9 and TRBJ2-7; TRBD1 aligns across 8 bases. From germline, CDR1 is SGDLS and CDR2 YYNGEE. The CDR3 is made up of 15 amino acids. V gave up 0 bases and J gave up 2 bases; unmatched junction bases: 4.

J is TRBJ2-3 and V is TRBV4-3; tentative D call: TRBD2 (7 bases). Germline V gene lookup returns CDR1 LGHNA and CDR2 YSLEER. The CDR3 spans 16 residues. Deletions cut 0 bases from V and 1 base from J, with 11 bases between. As DNA, the CDR3 is TGCGCCAGCAGCCAAGAAGGGGGGGAAGGCACAGATACGCAGTATTTT. Translation gives CASSQEGGEGTDTQYF.